Described below is a single T cell receptor (beta chain) sequence and its context. The antigen is not known. These data belong to a study of CD8+ T cells in alopecia areata. About the study: Tofacitinib administration persisted for 6 to 18 months, succeeded by 6 months off drug.

Treatment denoted: oral pan-JAK inhibitor, 5-10 mg twice daily. Using a FACSAria, the CD4+ and CD8+ T cells were sorted from the PBMCs. Whole-study findings and limits: While patients received tofacitinib, many expanded lesional clones remained present in scalp and blood. Alphabeta T cells residing in normal skin are also sequenced in scalp samples.

Sequencing templates came from extracted RNA that was reverse transcribed into cDNA. Assay used: immunoSEQ multiplex PCR; TCRdb lists only in-frame clones, some missing. The repertoire consists of some 190,000 clones, with about 65% occurring once and the leading ten covering 1.3%. Germline V gene sequence: CDR1 SGHTA, CDR2 FQGTGA. CDR3 size: 17 residues. The junction had 14 bases not matched to a gene; V was cut back by 5 bases and J by 6 bases. This sequence joins TRBV7-3 and TRBJ2-2, with 8 bases fitting TRBD2. The TCR originated in a human donor with alopecia areata. Specimen: CD4+ T cells sorted from blood, collected at week 49, from a patient treated with tofacitinib. This CDR3 reads CASSPTPTSDWAGELFF. CDR3 nucleotides: TGTGCCAGCAGCCCCACCCCGACTAGCGATTGGGCCGGGGAGCTGTTTTTT.